The sequence of this T cell receptor (beta chain) was determined in a study of cytomegalovirus exposure and HLA in healthy donors. General study points: Listed as cytomegalovirus-associated were 150 to 200 TCR beta chains. In a later analysis, donors in an Asian-associated ancestry cluster reportedly had fewer N-insertions in productive TCRs than the cohort mean.

There are a few counts of this clone. No antigen is known for it. With a far larger clone one base away, a read error is the likely cause. Additional DNA sequences in this sample encode the identical CDR3. Trimming removed 2 bases from V and 4 bases from J, with 5 bases in between. Looked up from germline, CDR1 is SGHTA and CDR2 is FQGNSA. The CDR3 has 12 amino acids. The PCR had 60 Vbeta and 13 Jbeta primers. Libraries were prepared by immunoSEQ multiplex PCR; TCRdb keeps only in-frame clonotypes and omits some of them. The sample shows about 140,000 clones, around 59% of them seen only once. The sequence derives from a male donor in good health and CMV-seronegative. Source material: PBMCs. The rearrangement uses TRBV7-2 and TRBJ1-1; no clear D gene. As DNA, the CDR3 is TGTGCCAGCAGCTTAAGAGGCACTGAAGCTTTCTTT. Encoded protein: CASSLRGTEAFF. Filled out from reference TRBV7-2 and TRBJ1-1, the complete variable domain reads GAGVSQSPSNKVTEKGKDVELRCDPISGHTALYWYRQSLGQGLEFLIYFQGNSAPDKSGLPSDRFSAERTGGSVSTLTIQRTQQEDSAVYLCASSLRGTEAFFGQGTRLTVV.